The clone carrying this T cell receptor beta chain has just one count. This sample was taken from a study of T cell changes during pregnancy in multiple sclerosis. Clones were read by immunoSEQ multiplex PCR, and TCRdb kept only the in-frame ones, dropping some. The sample carries just over 40,000 clones, roughly nine tenths recorded once. The material sequenced was CD4+ T cells from peripheral blood mononuclear cells, taken in the first trimester of pregnancy. The receptor's source is a female donor with multiple sclerosis, enrolled in a pregnancy study.

The DNA of the CDR3 is TGCGCCAGCAGCTTGGCCAGGGACAGTGATAACTACGAGCAGTACTTC. This codes for CASSLARDSDNYEQYF. The chain combines TRBV5-1 with TRBJ2-7, with 7 bases matching TRBD1. The CDR3 loop spans 16 amino acids. Germline V CDR1 and CDR2: SGHRS, YFSETQ. The V and J ends lost 0 bases and 3 bases, in that order; junction bases with no gene match: 9.